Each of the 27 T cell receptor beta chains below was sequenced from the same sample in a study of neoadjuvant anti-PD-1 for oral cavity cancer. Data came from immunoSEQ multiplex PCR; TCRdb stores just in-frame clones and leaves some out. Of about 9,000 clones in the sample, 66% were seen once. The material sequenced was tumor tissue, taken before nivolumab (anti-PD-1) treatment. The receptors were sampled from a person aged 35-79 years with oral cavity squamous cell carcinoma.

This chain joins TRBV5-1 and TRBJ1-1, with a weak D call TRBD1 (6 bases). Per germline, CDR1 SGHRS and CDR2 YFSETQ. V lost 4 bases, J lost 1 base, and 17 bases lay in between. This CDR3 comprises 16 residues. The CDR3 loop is CASSGGQTSTNTEAFF. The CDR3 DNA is TGCGCCAGCAGCGGGGGACAAACTTCCACGAACACTGAAGCTTTCTTT.

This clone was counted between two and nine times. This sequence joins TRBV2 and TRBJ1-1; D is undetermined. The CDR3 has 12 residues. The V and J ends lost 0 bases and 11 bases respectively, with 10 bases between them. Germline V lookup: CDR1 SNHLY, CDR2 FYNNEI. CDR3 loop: CASSEAPDGAFF. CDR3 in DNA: TGTGCCAGCAGTGAAGCTCCGGACGGGGCTTTCTTT. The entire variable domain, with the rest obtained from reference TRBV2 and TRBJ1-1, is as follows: EPEVTQTPSHQVTQMGQEVILRCVPISNHLYFYWYRQILGQKVEFLVSFYNNEISEKSEIFDDQFSVERPDGSNFTLKIRSTKLEDSAMYFCASSEAPDGAFFGQGTRLTVV.

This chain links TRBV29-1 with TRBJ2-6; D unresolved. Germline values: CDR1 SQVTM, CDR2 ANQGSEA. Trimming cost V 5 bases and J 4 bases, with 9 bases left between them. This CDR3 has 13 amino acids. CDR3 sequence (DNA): TGCAGCGTTTGGGGATCCGGGGCCAACGTCCTGACTTTC. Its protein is CSVWGSGANVLTF.

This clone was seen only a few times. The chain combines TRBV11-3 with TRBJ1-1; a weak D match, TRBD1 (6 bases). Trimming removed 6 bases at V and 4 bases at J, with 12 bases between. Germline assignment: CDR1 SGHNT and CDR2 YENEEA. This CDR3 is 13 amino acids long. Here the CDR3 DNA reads TGTGCCAGCAGTGTAAACAGGGTCACTGAAGCTTTCTTT. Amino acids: CASSVNRVTEAFF.

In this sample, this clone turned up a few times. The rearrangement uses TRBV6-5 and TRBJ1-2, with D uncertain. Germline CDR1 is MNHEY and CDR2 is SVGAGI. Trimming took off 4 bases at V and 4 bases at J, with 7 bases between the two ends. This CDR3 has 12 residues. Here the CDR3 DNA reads TGTGCCAGCAGTTCCCACCTCTATGGCTACACCTTC. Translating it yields CASSSHLYGYTF.

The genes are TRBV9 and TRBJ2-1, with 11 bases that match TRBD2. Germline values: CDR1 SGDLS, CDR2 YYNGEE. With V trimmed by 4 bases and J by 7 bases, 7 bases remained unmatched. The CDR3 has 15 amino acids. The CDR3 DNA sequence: TGTGCCAGCAGCCCTACTAGCGGGAGTGGTAATGAGCAGTTCTTC. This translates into CASSPTSGSGNEQFF.

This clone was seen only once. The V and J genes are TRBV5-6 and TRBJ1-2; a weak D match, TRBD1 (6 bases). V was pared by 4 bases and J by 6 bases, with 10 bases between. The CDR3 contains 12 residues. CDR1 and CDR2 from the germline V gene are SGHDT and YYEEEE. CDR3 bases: TGTGCCAGCAGCCAAAACAGGGATGGCTACACCTTC. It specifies CASSQNRDGYTF. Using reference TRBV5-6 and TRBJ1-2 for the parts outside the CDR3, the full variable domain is DAGVTQSPTHLIKTRGQQVTLRCSPKSGHDTVSWYQQALGQGPQFIFQYYEEEERQRGNFPDRFSGHQFPNYSSELNVNALLLGDSALYLCASSQNRDGYTFGSGTRLTVV.

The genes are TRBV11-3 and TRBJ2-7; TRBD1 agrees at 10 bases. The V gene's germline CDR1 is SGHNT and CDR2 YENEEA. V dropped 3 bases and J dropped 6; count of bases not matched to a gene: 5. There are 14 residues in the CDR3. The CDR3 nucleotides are TGTGCCAGCAGCTTCCCGGACAGGGGGGCCGAGCAGTACTTC. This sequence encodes CASSFPDRGAEQYF.

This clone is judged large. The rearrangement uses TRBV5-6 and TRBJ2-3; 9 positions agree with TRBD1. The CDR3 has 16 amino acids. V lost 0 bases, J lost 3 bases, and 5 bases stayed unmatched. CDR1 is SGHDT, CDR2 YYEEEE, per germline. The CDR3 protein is CASSLDSGTGTDTQYF. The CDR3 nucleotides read TGTGCCAGCAGCTTGGACAGTGGGACAGGGACAGATACGCAGTATTTT. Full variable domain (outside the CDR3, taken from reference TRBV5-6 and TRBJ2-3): DAGVTQSPTHLIKTRGQQVTLRCSPKSGHDTVSWYQQALGQGPQFIFQYYEEEERQRGNFPDRFSGHQFPNYSSELNVNALLLGDSALYLCASSLDSGTGTDTQYFGPGTRLTVL.

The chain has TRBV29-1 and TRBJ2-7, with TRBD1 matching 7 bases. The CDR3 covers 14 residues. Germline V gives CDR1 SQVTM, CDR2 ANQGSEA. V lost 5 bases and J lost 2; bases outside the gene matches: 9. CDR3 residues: CSVRKTTGTYEQYF. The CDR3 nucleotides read TGCAGCGTTAGAAAAACGACAGGGACCTACGAGCAGTACTTC.

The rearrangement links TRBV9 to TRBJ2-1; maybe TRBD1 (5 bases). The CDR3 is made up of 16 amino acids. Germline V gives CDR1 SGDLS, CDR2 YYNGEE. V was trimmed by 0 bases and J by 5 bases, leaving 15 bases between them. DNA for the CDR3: TGTGCCAGCAGCGTAGCTACCTCGACAGTCAACAATGAGCAGTTCTTC. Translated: CASSVATSTVNNEQFF.

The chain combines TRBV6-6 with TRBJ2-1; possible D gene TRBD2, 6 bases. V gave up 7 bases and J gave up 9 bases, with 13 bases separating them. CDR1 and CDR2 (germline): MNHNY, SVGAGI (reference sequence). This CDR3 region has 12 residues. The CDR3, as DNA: TGTGCCAGCATGGGGGGTCTGGGTGAGCAGTTCTTC. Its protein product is CASMGGLGEQFF.

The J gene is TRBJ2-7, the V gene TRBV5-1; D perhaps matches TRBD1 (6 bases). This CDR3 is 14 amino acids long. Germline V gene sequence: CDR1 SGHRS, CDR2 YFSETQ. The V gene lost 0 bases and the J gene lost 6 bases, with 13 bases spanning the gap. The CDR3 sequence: CASSLGPQGAEQYF. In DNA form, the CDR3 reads TGCGCCAGCAGCTTGGGGCCACAGGGAGCCGAGCAGTACTTC.

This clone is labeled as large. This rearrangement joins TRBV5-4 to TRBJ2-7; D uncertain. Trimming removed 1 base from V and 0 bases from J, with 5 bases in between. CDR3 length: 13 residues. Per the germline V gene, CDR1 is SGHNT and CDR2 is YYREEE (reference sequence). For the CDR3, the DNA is TGTGCCAGCAGCTTGCGCGGCTCCTACGAGCAGTACTTC. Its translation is CASSLRGSYEQYF.

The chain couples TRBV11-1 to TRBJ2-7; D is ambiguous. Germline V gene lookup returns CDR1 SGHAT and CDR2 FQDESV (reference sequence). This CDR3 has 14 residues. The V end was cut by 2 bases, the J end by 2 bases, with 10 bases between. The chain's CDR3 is CASSLNTFTYEQYF. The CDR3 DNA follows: TGTGCCAGCAGCTTAAACACCTTCACCTACGAGCAGTACTTC.

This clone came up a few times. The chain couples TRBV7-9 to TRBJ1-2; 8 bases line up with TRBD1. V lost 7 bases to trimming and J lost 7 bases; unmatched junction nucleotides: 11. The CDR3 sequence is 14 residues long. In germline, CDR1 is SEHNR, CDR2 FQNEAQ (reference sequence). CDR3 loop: CASTSPDRESGYTF. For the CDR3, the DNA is TGTGCCAGCACCTCCCCGGACAGGGAGAGTGGCTACACCTTC.

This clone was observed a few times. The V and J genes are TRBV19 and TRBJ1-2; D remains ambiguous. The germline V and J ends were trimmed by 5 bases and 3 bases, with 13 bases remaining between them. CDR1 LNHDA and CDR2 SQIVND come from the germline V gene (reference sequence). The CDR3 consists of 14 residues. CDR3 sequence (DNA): TGTGCCAGTAGTCCCCCCCTCGGGGACTATGGCTACACCTTC. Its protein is CASSPPLGDYGYTF.

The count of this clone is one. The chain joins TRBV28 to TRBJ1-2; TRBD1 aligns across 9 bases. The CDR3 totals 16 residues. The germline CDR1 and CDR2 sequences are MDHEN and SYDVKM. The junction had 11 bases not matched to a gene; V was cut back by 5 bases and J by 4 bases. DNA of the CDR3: TGTGCCAGCAGTACCAAATCACAGGGGGCGCTCTATGGCTACACCTTC. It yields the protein CASSTKSQGALYGYTF.

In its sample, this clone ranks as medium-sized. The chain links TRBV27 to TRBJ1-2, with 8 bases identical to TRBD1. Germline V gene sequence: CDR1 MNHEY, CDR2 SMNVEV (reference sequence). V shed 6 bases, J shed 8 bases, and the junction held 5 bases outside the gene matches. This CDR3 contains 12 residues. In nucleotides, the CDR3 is TGTGCCAGCAGCCCCGGACAGGGAGGCTACACCTTC. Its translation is CASSPGQGGYTF.

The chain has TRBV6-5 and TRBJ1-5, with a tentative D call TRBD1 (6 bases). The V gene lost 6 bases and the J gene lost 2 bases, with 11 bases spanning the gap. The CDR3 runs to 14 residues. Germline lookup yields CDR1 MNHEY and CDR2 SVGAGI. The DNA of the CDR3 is TGTGCCAGCAGGACAACAGGGCGCAATCAGCCCCAGCATTTT. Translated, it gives CASRTTGRNQPQHF.

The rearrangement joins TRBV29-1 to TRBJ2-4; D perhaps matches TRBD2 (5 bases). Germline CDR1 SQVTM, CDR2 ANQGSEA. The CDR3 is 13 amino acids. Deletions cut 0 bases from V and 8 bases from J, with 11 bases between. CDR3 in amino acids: CSVEDPGTDIQYF. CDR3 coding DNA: TGCAGCGTTGAAGATCCGGGAACGGACATTCAGTACTTC. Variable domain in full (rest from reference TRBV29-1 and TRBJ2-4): SAVISQKPSRDICQRGTSLTIQCQVDSQVTMMFWYRQQPGQSLTLIATANQGSEATYESGFVIDKFPISRPNLTFSTLTVSNMSPEDSSIYLCSVEDPGTDIQYFGAGTRLSVL.

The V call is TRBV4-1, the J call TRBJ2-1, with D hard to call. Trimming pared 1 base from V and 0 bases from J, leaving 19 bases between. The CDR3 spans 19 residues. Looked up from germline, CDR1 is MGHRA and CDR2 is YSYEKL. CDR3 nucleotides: TGCGCCAGCAGCCAAGGGGATTTTATGAGGAGAAGCTCCTACAATGAGCAGTTCTTC. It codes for CASSQGDFMRRSSYNEQFF.

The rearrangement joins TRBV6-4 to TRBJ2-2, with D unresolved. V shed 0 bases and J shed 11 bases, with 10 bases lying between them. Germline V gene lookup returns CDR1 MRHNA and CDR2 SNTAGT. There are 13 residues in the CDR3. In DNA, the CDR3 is TGTGCCAGCAGTGACTCGGATGGGTCCGAGCTGTTTTTT. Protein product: CASSDSDGSELFF.

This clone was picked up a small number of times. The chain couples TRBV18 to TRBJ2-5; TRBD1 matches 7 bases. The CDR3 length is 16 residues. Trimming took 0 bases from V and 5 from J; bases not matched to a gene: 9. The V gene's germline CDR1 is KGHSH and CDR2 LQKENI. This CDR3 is CASSPPGTVRGETQYF. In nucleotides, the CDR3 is TGTGCCAGCTCACCACCGGGGACAGTCCGCGGGGAGACCCAGTACTTC.

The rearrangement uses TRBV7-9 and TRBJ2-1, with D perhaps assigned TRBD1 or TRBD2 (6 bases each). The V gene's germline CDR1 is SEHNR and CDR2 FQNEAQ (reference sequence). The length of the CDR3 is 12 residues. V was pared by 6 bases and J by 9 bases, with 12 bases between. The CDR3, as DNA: TGTGCCAGCAGGACGGGGGCGGGTGAGCAGTTCTTC. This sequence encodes CASRTGAGEQFF.

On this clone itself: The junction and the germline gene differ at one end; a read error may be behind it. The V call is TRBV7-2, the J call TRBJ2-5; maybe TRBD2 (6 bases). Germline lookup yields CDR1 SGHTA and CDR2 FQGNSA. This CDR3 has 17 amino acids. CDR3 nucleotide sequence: TGTGCCAGCAGCTTAAGGTATGGAGTAGCGGCTCAAGCGACCCAGTACTTC. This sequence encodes CASSLRYGVAAQATQYF.

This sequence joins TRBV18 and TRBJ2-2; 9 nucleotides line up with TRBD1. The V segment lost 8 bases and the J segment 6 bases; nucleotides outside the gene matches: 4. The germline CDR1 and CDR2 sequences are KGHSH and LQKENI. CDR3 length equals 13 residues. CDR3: CASQGQGAGELFF. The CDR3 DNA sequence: TGTGCCAGCCAGGGACAGGGAGCCGGGGAGCTGTTTTTT.